The 20 T cell receptor beta chains listed next were all sequenced from one sample in a study of T-cell memory formation after mild COVID-19. TCRdb itself ran the 5' RACE reads through MiXCR, one entry per CDR3 protein. The data contain roughly 340,000 distinct CDR3 sequences, about 15% of them singletons. The sequencing sample was made of PBMCs or a T cell subset sorted from them (not recorded which). These receptors were taken from a man aged 18 to 35 who had mild COVID-19 (a few samples of this study predate the infection). Cell type and time point are not known.

CDR3 residues: CASSYSRTGYAEAFF. For the CDR3, the DNA is TGTGCCAGCAGTTACTCGAGAACCGGGTACGCTGAAGCTTTCTTT. The chain is built from TRBV6-2 or TRBV6-3 and TRBJ1-1, with D uncertain. CDR1 is MNHEY, CDR2 SVGEGT, per germline. V dropped 0 bases and J dropped 6 bases, with 14 bases sitting between them. The CDR3 is 15 amino acids.

This clonotype has only a few counts. This chain joins TRBV9 and TRBJ2-5, with D perhaps given as TRBD1 or TRBD2 (5 bases each). The CDR3 loop spans 14 amino acids. Germline assignment: CDR1 SGDLS and CDR2 YYNGEE. With 1 base removed from V and 1 base from J, the gap between germline ends came to 8 bases. In nucleotides, the CDR3 is TGTGCCAGCAGCGTACCGGGGCGCCAAGAGACCCAGTACTTC. The encoded protein is CASSVPGRQETQYF.

The CDR3 DNA reads TGCGCCAGCATAGAGGGGGGAGGAACAGATACGCAGTATTTT. Encoded protein: CASIEGGGTDTQYF. V gene TRBV5-1 combines with J gene TRBJ2-3, with D possibly called TRBD1 or TRBD2 (6 bases each). Germline-derived CDR1 and CDR2 are SGHRS and YFSETQ. The CDR3 runs to 14 residues. Deletions cut 6 bases from V and 3 bases from J, with 14 bases between.

This clonotype showed up many times. V usage is TRBV5-1 and J usage is TRBJ1-2; D may be TRBD1 (5 bases). CDR1 and CDR2 from the germline V gene are SGHRS and YFSETQ. Trimming took off 9 bases at V and 3 bases at J, with 12 bases between the two ends. The CDR3 is made up of 12 amino acids. The chain's CDR3 is CATRDVDYGYTF. As DNA, the CDR3 is TGCGCCACTAGGGACGTCGACTATGGCTACACCTTC.

This clonotype showed up just a few times. CDR3 coding DNA: TGTGCCAGCAGTTTGGGGTCTATCCAAACCGGGGAGCTGTTTTTT. It encodes CASSLGSIQTGELFF. The chain couples TRBV28 to TRBJ2-2; D is ambiguous. CDR3 length equals 15 residues. With 3 bases removed from V and 5 bases from J, the gap between germline ends came to 13 bases. CDR1 is MDHEN, CDR2 SYDVKM, per germline.

This rearrangement joins TRBV5-1 to TRBJ2-1; D might be TRBD2 (6 bases). Trimming left V 3 bases short and J 8 bases short, with 18 bases between. The CDR3 runs to 15 residues. The V gene's germline CDR1 is SGHRS and CDR2 YFSETQ. This CDR3 reads CASSSLGRGGDEQFF. The CDR3 region has the DNA TGCGCCAGCAGCTCCCTGGGGCGGGGCGGTGATGAGCAGTTCTTC.

This clonotype was seen more than once but under ten times. V is TRBV5-1 and J is TRBJ2-3; 9 positions agree with TRBD2. Unmatched junction bases numbered 8, after V lost 4 bases and J lost 5 bases. The CDR3 is 15 amino acids. The germline V gene encodes CDR1 SGHRS and CDR2 YFSETQ. CDR3 sequence reads: CASSGIAGALDTQYF. The CDR3 bases are TGCGCCAGCAGCGGAATAGCGGGAGCCTTAGATACGCAGTATTTT.

The chain has TRBV12-3 or TRBV12-4 and TRBJ2-5, with 12 nucleotides matching TRBD2. V dropped 4 bases and J dropped 5; count of bases not matched to a gene: 8. This CDR3 is built from 16 residues. DNA of the CDR3: TGTGCCAGCAGTTCCGGACTAGCGGGGATCCGTGAGACCCAGTACTTC. Its translation is CASSSGLAGIRETQYF.

This clonotype was observed a handful of times. V and J are TRBV13 and TRBJ1-2; D remains unclear. CDR1 and CDR2 from the germline V gene are PRHDT and FYEKMQ (reference sequence). This CDR3 contains 13 residues. The V end lost 5 bases, the J end lost 4 bases, and 11 bases lay between the germline ends. In DNA form, the CDR3 reads TGTGCCAGCAGCAGGGAGTTTCCCTATGGCTACACCTTC. Translated: CASSREFPYGYTF.

This clonotype came up a few times. V is TRBV7-3 and J is TRBJ2-3; D might be TRBD1 or TRBD2, each matching 6 bases. Germline V CDR1 and CDR2: SGHTA, FQGTGA. This CDR3 contains 17 residues. V lost 5 bases, J lost 1 base, and 19 bases lay in between. CDR3 nucleotide sequence: TGTGCCAGCAGCCAAGAAGCCCCGGGGGCCGGCACAGATACGCAGTATTTT. Translated: CASSQEAPGAGTDTQYF. Based on the CDR3 plus reference TRBV7-3 and TRBJ2-3, the full variable domain is GAGVSQTPSNKVTEKGKYVELRCDPISGHTALYWYRQSLGQGPEFLIYFQGTGAADDSGLPNDRFFAVRPEGSVSTLKIQRTERGDSAVYLCASSQEAPGAGTDTQYFGPGTRLTVL.

This clonotype was detected ten times or more. This sequence joins TRBV12-3 or TRBV12-4 and TRBJ2-5; D is undetermined. V lost 8 bases and J lost 1, with 11 bases in between. The CDR3 consists of 13 residues. The DNA for the CDR3 is TGTGCCAGCGGAAACAGCGCCCAAGAGACCCAGTACTTC. The encoded protein is CASGNSAQETQYF.

In its sample, this clonotype was seen a few times. The rearrangement links TRBV4-1 to TRBJ1-4; D is possibly TRBD1 (6 bases). This CDR3 has 17 amino acids. Deletions cut 4 bases from V and 3 bases from J, with 18 bases between. Looked up from germline, CDR1 is MGHRA and CDR2 is YSYEKL. In DNA form, the CDR3 reads TGCGCCAGCAGCCGAGTTACGATCCAGGGGTCTAATGAAAAACTGTTTTTT. Translating it yields CASSRVTIQGSNEKLFF.

This clonotype was observed a handful of times. This chain uses TRBV20-1 with TRBJ1-5; possible D gene TRBD1, 6 bases. The CDR3 runs 12 residues. The V gene lost 7 bases and the J gene lost 8 bases, with 15 bases spanning the gap. Germline V gene data show CDR1 as DFQATT and CDR2 as SNEGSKA (reference sequence). The CDR3 DNA sequence: TGCAGTGTATATCAGGGGCGGGAGCCCCAGCATTTT. As protein: CSVYQGREPQHF.

The chain couples TRBV2 to TRBJ2-7, with D perhaps matching TRBD1 (6 bases). Trimming removed 3 bases from V and 4 bases from J, with 13 bases in between. This CDR3 comprises 14 residues. The germline gives CDR1 SNHLY, CDR2 FYNNEI. CDR3 residues: CASSDYTGWYEQYF. For the CDR3, the DNA is TGTGCCAGCAGTGATTATACAGGGTGGTACGAGCAGTACTTC.

This clonotype was counted ten times or more. V and J are TRBV7-6 and TRBJ1-2; possibly TRBD1 for D (5 bases). Trimming cost V 5 bases and J 10 bases, with 17 bases left between them. The CDR3 runs 13 residues. Germline V gene sequence: CDR1 SGHVS, CDR2 FNYEAQ. CDR3 in DNA: TGTGCCAGCAGCCGGGCCGAGGGGCTTGACTACACCTTC. Translated: CASSRAEGLDYTF.

This clonotype has more than one count but fewer than ten. The chain uses TRBV4-3 and TRBJ1-2, with D possibly matching TRBD1 (6 bases). There are 14 residues in the CDR3. V lost 0 bases to trimming and J lost 4 bases, with 9 bases between them. Per the germline V gene, CDR1 is LGHNA and CDR2 is YSLEER. Written as DNA, the CDR3 is TGCGCCAGCAGCCAAGATCGAGGGGGCTATGGCTACACCTTC. Encoded protein: CASSQDRGGYGYTF.

The rearrangement links TRBV13 to TRBJ2-7, with 7 bases that match TRBD1. Germline-derived CDR1 and CDR2 are PRHDT and FYEKMQ (reference sequence). V lost 2 bases to trimming and J lost 5 bases; unmatched junction nucleotides: 9. The CDR3 is made up of 15 amino acids. DNA of the CDR3: TGTGCCAGCAGCTTACGCCTGACAGGGTACGACGAGCAGTACTTC. Its translation is CASSLRLTGYDEQYF.

This clonotype has a handful of counts. V and J are TRBV7-8 and TRBJ1-5; the match to TRBD1 covers 7 bases. Germline lookup yields CDR1 SGHVS and CDR2 FQNEAQ. Unmatched junction bases numbered 9, after V lost 6 bases and J lost 7 bases. This CDR3 contains 14 residues. CDR3 amino acids: CASSWDSLGQPQHF. In DNA, the CDR3 is TGTGCCAGCAGTTGGGACAGCCTCGGGCAGCCCCAGCATTTT.

This clonotype showed up many times. The chain links TRBV7-9 to TRBJ1-2; 7 bases are a match to TRBD1. Germline V lookup: CDR1 SEHNR, CDR2 FQNEAQ (reference sequence). With V trimmed by 0 bases and J by 8 bases, 6 bases remained unmatched. The CDR3 is 14 amino acids. The CDR3 region is CASSLAGQPRGYTF. CDR3 in DNA: TGTGCCAGCAGCTTAGCGGGACAGCCGAGAGGCTACACCTTC.

This clonotype has a handful of counts. The V and J genes are TRBV4-1 and TRBJ1-1; D not resolved. Germline CDR1 MGHRA, CDR2 YSYEKL. The CDR3 totals 15 residues. Trimming removed 3 bases at V and 1 base at J, with 12 bases between. The CDR3 DNA is TGCGCCAGCAGCCAGCATCTGGCAGCGAACACTGAAGCTTTCTTT. It yields the protein CASSQHLAANTEAFF.